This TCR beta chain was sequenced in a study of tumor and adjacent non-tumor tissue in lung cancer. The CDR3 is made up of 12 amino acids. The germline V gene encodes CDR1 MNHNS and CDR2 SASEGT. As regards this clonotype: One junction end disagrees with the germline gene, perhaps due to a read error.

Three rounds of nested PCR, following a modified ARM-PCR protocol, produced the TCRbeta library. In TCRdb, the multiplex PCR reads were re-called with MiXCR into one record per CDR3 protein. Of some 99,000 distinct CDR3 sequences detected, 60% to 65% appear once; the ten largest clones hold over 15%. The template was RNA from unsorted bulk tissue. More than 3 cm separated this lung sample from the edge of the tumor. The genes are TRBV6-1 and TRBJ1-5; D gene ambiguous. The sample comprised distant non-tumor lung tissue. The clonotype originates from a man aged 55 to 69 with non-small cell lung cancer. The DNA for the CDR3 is TGTGCCAGCGGTGAAATGTGGGAGCCCCAGCATTTT. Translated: CASGEMWEPQHF.